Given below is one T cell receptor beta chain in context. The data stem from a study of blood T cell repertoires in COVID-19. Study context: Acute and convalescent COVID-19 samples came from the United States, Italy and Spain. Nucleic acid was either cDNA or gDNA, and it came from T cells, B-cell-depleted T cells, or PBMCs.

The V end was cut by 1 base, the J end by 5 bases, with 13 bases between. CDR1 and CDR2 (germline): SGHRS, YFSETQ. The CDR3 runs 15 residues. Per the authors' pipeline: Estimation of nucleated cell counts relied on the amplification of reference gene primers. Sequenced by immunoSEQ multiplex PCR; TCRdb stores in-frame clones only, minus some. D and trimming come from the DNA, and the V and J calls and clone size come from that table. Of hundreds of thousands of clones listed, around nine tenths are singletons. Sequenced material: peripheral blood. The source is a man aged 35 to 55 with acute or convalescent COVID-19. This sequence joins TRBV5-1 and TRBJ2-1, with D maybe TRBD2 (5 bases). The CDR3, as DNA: TGCGCCAGCAGCTTGTCACTAGAGTGGCACAATGAGCAGTTCTTC. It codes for CASSLSLEWHNEQFF.